The clone carrying this T cell receptor beta chain has a handful of counts. The data stem from a study of blood T cells in healthy people across ages. In each sample, at least 7 million PBMCs were isolated. CDR1 and CDR2 from the germline V gene are MGHRA and YSYEKL. This CDR3 contains 17 residues. Trimming cost V 4 bases and J 8 bases; bases outside gene matches: 15. Sample-barcoded 5' priming and a J-beta primer mix drove a second PCR of 7 to 11 cycles. TCRdb reanalysed the 5' RACE reads using MiXCR and keeps one entry per CDR3 protein. The profile shows about 1.6 million distinct CDR3 sequences, about 32% of them singletons.

The receptor was derived from a woman aged 25 to 39 in good health. The gene calls are TRBV4-1 and TRBJ2-3; 10 nucleotides agree with TRBD2. Sequencing was performed on blood. The CDR3 spells CASSPLEREGGRSTQYF. The CDR3 DNA reads TGCGCCAGCAGCCCCCTGGAGCGGGAGGGGGGGAGAAGTACGCAGTATTTT.